This T cell receptor (beta chain) was found in a study of blood T cell repertoires in COVID-19. At the level of the study: PBMCs, B-cell-depleted T cells, or T cells were the source of the cDNA or gDNA that made up the material.

CDR3 length: 13 amino acids. The V gene's germline CDR1 is SNHLY and CDR2 FYNNEI. With V trimmed by 5 bases and J by 2 bases, 2 bases remained unmatched. Participant age was roughly 18 to 89 years, and participants resided in around 24 US areas. Grouping used clinical history reported by participants in a survey and questionnaire. The method was immunoSEQ multiplex PCR; TCRdb's version includes in-frame clones alone and lacks a portion of them. This table holds approximately 220,000 clones, under 90% found once. The chain carries TRBV2 and TRBJ1-2; 7 bases match TRBD1. The TCR comes from a young woman with acute COVID-19. Specimen: PBMCs or T cells enriched from blood (not recorded which). The CDR3 DNA reads as TGTGCCAGCAGTAGGGACAGAAACTATGGCTACACCTTC. Its protein is CASSRDRNYGYTF.